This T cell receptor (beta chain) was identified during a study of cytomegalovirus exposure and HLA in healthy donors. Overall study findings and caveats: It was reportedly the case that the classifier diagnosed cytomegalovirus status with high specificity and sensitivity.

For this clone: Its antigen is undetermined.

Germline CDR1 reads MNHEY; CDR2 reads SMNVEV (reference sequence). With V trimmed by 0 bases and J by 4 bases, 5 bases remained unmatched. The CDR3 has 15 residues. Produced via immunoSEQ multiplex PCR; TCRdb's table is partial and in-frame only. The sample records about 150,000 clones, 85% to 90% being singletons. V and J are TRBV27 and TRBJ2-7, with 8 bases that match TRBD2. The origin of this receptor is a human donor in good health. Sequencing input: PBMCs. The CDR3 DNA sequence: TGTGCCAGCAGTTTATCGGTTAGCGGGGCATACGAGCAGTACTTC. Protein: CASSLSVSGAYEQYF.